A single TCR beta chain is shown here with its context. Its antigen is still unknown. This sample is part of a study of shared clonotypes between healthy human individuals. Study results and limitations: Clonotype sharing among the donors was expected to vary with sequencing depth.

The germline CDR1 and CDR2 sequences are MNHNS and SASEGT. V was clipped by 8 bases and J by 9 bases, with 23 bases between them. The CDR3 runs 14 residues. Original methodology: Sequence data from immunoSEQ were junction-only and lacked quality scores; consequently, filtering differed. Here immunoSEQ multiplex PCR was the method, and the copy in TCRdb shows in-frame clones only, minus some. The V and J calls and clone size come from that table; D and trimming were worked out from the DNA. The sample holds roughly 1.4 million clones, approximately 98.5% seen once. The chain uses TRBV6-1 and TRBJ2-7; weak D call: TRBD1 (6 bases). The receptor was isolated from a man aged 25-40 years in good health. The specimen sequenced was naive CD4+ T cells sorted from blood. The subset is: CD45RA+ positively selected. Here the CDR3 reads CASLSILPQGRQYF. The CDR3 region has the DNA TGTGCCAGCCTGTCAATACTGCCTCAGGGGAGGCAGTACTTC.